The present TCR beta chain was sequenced within a study of blood T cells in healthy people across ages. CDR3 length: 17 amino acids. The germline V gene encodes CDR1 SGHDT and CDR2 YYEEEE. V dropped 2 bases and J dropped 4 bases, with 21 bases sitting between them. For the second PCR, which ran for roughly 7 to 11 cycles, a sample-barcoded 5' primer and a J-beta primer mix were used. No fewer than 3 million CDR3-containing paired-end reads came from each sample. TCRdb analysed the 5' RACE reads with MiXCR anew, one entry per CDR3 protein. The sample has 1,300,000 or so distinct CDR3 sequences; approximately 60% are singletons.

Sequencing was carried out using blood. This TCR was recovered from a man aged 18 to 30 in good health. The gene calls are TRBV5-6 and TRBJ1-2, with D tentatively TRBD1 (6 bases). In DNA, the CDR3 is TGTGCCAGCAGCTTCCGGATGGGACAAGCCCGCTTCTATGGCTACACCTTC. Translation gives CASSFRMGQARFYGYTF.